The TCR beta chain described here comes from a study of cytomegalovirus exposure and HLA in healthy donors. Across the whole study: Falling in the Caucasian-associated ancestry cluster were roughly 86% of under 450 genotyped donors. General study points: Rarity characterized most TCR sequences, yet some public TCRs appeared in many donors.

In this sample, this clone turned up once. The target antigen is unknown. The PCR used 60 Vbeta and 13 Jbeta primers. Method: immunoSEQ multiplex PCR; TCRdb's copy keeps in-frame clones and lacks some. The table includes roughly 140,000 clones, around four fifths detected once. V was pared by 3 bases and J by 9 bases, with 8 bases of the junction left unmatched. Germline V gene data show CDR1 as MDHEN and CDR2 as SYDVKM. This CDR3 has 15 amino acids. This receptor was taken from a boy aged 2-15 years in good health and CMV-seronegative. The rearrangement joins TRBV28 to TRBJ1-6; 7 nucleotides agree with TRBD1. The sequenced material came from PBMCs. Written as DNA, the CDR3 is TGTGCCAGCAGTTTTAGAGGGGGCTTGGGTTCACCCCTCCACTTT. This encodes CASSFRGGLGSPLHF.